What follows is one TCR beta chain and its context. Antigen unknown. With iRepertoire HTBI primers and Arm-PCR of CDR3 regions, TCR beta libraries were built. Each CDR3 protein is one row after TCRdb ran MiXCR on the multiplex PCR reads. In the table there are fewer than 550,000 distinct CDR3 sequences, about a sixth of which are singletons. Time point given: newly diagnosed GD, antithyroid drugs for less than 3 months. With RNA extracted from PBMCs as input, the TCR library was made. This record belongs to a study of regulatory T cells in long-lasting Graves disease. Across the whole study: Antithyroid drug intake by newly diagnosed Graves' patients had lasted under 3 months.

Germline-derived CDR1 and CDR2 are SEHNR and FQNEAQ (reference sequence). Trimming stripped 6 bases from V and 6 bases from J, with 20 bases between. This CDR3 region has 15 residues. Whole-study results and caveats: Accuracy might have suffered from few samples.

This sample also belongs to another study, concerning T cells in Graves' hyperthyroidism and ophthalmopathy.

The sequencing used peripheral blood mononuclear cells (PBMCs), collected at new diagnosis, from a patient treated with antithyroid drugs. The sequence was obtained from a woman aged 18 to 35 with Graves disease. The chain has TRBV7-9 and TRBJ1-1; D is undetermined. The CDR3 DNA sequence: TGTGCCAGCAGAAATACCGGGTCCATTCACCCTGAAGCTTTCTTT. Translation: CASRNTGSIHPEAFF. Supplemented by reference TRBV7-9 and TRBJ1-1, the full variable domain reads DTGVSQNPRHKITKRGQNVTFRCDPISEHNRLYWYRQTLGQGPEFLTYFQNEAQLEKSRLLSDRFSAERPKGSFSTLEIQRTEQGDSAMYLCASRNTGSIHPEAFFGQGTRLTVV.